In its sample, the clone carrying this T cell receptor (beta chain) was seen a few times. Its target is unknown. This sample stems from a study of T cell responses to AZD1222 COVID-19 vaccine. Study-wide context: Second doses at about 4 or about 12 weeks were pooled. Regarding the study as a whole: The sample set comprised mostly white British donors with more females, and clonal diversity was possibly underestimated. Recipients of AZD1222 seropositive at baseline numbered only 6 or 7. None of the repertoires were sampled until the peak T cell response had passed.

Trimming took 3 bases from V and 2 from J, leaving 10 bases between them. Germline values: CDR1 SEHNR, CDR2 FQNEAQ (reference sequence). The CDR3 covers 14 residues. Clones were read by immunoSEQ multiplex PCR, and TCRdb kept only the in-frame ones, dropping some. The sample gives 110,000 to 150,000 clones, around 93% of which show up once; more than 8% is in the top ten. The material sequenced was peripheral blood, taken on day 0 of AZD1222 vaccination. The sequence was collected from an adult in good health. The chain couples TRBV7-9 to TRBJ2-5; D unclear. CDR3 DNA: TGTGCCAGCAGCTTGGTTTCGGTTCAAGAGACCCAGTACTTC. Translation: CASSLVSVQETQYF.